This section outlines one T cell receptor beta chain sequence together with its context. The sample comes from a study of cytomegalovirus exposure and HLA in healthy donors. The CDR3 has 15 amino acids. Researchers ran the PCR with 60 Vbeta and 13 Jbeta primers. TCRdb's copy holds only in-frame clones and misses some; the assay was immunoSEQ multiplex PCR. This table has over 150,000 clones, approximately 81% appearing once. This clonotype originated in a man aged 18 to 30 in good health and CMV-seronegative. The genes are TRBV21-1 and TRBJ2-1; the D call of TRBD2 is as the table states it, not checked on the DNA. TRBV21-1 represents a pseudogene. The sequencing sample was made of PBMCs. DNA of the CDR3: TGTGCCAGCAGCAGCGGGGCTAGCGGGAGCAAGCGGCAGTTCTTC. It is translated as CASSSGASGSKRQFF.